This T cell receptor (beta chain) was recorded in a study of T cell changes during pregnancy in multiple sclerosis. The repertoire was sequenced with immunoSEQ multiplex PCR; TCRdb's copy has only in-frame clones and lacks some. The sample has about 45,000 clones, 95% to 97% seen once. This CDR3 contains 15 residues. The germline V gene has CDR1 MDHEN and CDR2 SYDVKM. Trimming removed 4 bases from V and 7 bases from J, with 16 bases in between. The V and J genes are TRBV28 and TRBJ1-4, with D possibly matching TRBD1 (6 bases). Sample: peripheral blood, taken in the second trimester of pregnancy. This clonotype was obtained from a female donor with multiple sclerosis, enrolled in a pregnancy study. CDR3 in amino acids: CASSSPLTGSEKLFF. The CDR3 DNA follows: TGTGCCAGCAGTTCTCCCTTAACAGGGAGTGAAAAACTGTTTTTT.